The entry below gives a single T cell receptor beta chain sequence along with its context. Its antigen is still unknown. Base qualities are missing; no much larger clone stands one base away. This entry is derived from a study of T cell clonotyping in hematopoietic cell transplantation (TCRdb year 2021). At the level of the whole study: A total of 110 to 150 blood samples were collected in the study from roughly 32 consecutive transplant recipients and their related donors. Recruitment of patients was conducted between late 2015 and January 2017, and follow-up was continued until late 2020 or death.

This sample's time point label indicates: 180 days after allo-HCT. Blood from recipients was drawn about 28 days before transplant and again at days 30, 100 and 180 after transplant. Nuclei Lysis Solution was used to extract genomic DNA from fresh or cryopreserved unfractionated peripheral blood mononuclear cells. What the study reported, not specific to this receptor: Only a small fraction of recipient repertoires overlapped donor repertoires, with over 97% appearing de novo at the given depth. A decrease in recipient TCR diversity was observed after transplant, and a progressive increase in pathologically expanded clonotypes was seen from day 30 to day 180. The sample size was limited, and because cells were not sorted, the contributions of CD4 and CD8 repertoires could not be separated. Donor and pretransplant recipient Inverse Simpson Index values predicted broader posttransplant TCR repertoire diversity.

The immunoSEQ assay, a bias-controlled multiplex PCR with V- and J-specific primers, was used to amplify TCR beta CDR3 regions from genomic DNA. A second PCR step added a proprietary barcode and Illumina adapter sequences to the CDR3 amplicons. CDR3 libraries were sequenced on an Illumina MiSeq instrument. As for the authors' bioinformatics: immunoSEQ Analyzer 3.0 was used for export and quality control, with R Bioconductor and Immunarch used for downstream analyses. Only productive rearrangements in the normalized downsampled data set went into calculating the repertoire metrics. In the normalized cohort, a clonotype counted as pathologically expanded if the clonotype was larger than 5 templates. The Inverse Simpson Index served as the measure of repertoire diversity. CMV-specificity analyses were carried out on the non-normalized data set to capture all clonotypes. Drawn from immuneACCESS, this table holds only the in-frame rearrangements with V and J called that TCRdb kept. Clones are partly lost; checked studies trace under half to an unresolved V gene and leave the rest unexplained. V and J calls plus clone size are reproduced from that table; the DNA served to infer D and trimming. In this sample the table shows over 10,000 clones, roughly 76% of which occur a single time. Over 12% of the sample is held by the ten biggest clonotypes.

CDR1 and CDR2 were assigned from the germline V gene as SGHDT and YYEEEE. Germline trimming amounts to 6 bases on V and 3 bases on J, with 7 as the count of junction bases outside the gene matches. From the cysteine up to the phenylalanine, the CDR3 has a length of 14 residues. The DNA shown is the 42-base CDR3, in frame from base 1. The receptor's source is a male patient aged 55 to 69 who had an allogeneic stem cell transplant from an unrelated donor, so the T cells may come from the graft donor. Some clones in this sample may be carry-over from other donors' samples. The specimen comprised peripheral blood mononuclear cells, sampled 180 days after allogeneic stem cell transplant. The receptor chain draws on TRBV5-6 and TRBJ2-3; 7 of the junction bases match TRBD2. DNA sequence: TGTGCCAGCACCTCCGGGGAGGGTACAGATACGCAGTATTTT. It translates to CASTSGEGTDTQYF.